The next 9 T cell receptor beta chains were all read from a single sample in a study of T-cell memory formation after mild COVID-19. Each CDR3 protein is one row after TCRdb ran MiXCR on the 5' RACE reads. This sample carries 150,000 to 200,000 distinct CDR3 sequences, 9.5% to 13% of them seen once, and the ten largest clones take about 3.5%. Sequencing used PBMCs or a T cell subset sorted from them (not recorded which). These receptors were obtained from a man aged 18 to 29 who had mild COVID-19 (a few samples of this study predate the infection). Cell type and time point are not known.

This clonotype has just a few counts. The chain links TRBV10-2 to TRBJ2-7; the match to TRBD2 covers 7 bases. Germline assignment: CDR1 WSHSY and CDR2 SAAADI. The CDR3 covers 13 residues. V was clipped by 6 bases and J by 7 bases; unmatched bases: 9. The CDR3 here is CASSGSTSFEQYV. DNA of the CDR3: TGCGCCAGCAGCGGATCGACTAGCTTTGAGCAGTACGTC.

V gene TRBV7-2 combines with J gene TRBJ2-1; D assignment may be TRBD1 or TRBD2 (5 bases each). The CDR3 has 15 amino acids. CDR1 is SGHTA, CDR2 FQGNSA, per germline. V was shortened by 4 bases and J by 6 bases, with 16 bases between the two germline ends. The CDR3 protein is CASSSFGRGLNEQFF. CDR3 sequence (DNA): TGTGCCAGCAGCTCCTTCGGCCGGGGCCTCAATGAGCAGTTCTTC.

This clonotype was observed at least ten times. This chain connects TRBV5-1 to TRBJ2-2; TRBD2 might be the D (5 bases). The CDR3 totals 15 residues. Germline V lookup: CDR1 SGHRS, CDR2 YFSETQ. The V end was cut by 0 bases, the J end by 6 bases, with 12 bases between. The CDR3 DNA sequence: TGCGCCAGCAGCTTGGACCCGGGATTGGCCGGGGAGCTGTTTTTT. Translated: CASSLDPGLAGELFF.

This clonotype came up many times. The J gene is TRBJ1-2, the V gene TRBV2; TRBD1 aligns across 7 bases. The CDR3 loop spans 15 amino acids. Trimming took 2 bases from V and 5 from J; bases not matched to a gene: 8. The germline V gene encodes CDR1 SNHLY and CDR2 FYNNEI. The CDR3 nucleotides read TGTGCCAGCAGTGAAACAGGGGACAGTCAATATGGCTACACCTTC. It yields the protein CASSETGDSQYGYTF.

The chain couples TRBV24-1 to TRBJ2-1; TRBD2 agrees at 14 bases. The CDR3 has 18 residues. After removal of 0 bases from V and 12 bases from J, the junction contained 12 bases not matched to a gene. Germline CDR1 KGHDR, CDR2 SFDVKD. The DNA of the CDR3 is TGTGCCACCAGTGATTTGGGCAGTACGACTAGCGGGGGGGCTACGCAGTTCTTC. This encodes CATSDLGSTTSGGATQFF.

The chain uses TRBV6-2 or TRBV6-3 and TRBJ2-1; 15 bases are a match to TRBD2. V dropped 6 bases and J dropped 13; count of bases not matched to a gene: 19. The CDR3 is 18 amino acids. CDR1 is MNHEY, CDR2 SVGEGT, per germline. CDR3 region: CASSRRNAGTSGGIGQFF. DNA for the CDR3: TGTGCCAGCAGCCGACGAAATGCCGGGACTAGCGGGGGGATAGGACAGTTCTTC.

The chain carries TRBV6-2 or TRBV6-3 and TRBJ2-2, with TRBD2 matching over 7 bases. V shed 3 bases, J shed 6 bases, and the junction held 7 bases outside the gene matches. The CDR3 contains 15 residues. Germline values: CDR1 MNHEY, CDR2 SVGEGT. CDR3 residues: CASSYPRGRAGELFF. The CDR3 DNA reads TGTGCCAGCAGTTATCCGCGGGGGAGGGCCGGGGAGCTGTTTTTT.

The rearrangement joins TRBV24-1 to TRBJ2-3, with 7 bases fitting TRBD2. CDR3 length: 12 residues. V shed 9 bases and J 2 bases; nucleotides not matched to a gene: 1. Looked up from germline, CDR1 is KGHDR and CDR2 is SFDVKD. The CDR3 is CATGGDTDTQYF. The CDR3 DNA is TGTGCCACCGGGGGGGACACAGATACGCAGTATTTT.

The sample holds many counts of this clonotype. V and J are TRBV20-1 and TRBJ2-3, with 7 bases matching TRBD2. CDR1 is DFQATT, CDR2 SNEGSKA, per germline (reference sequence). This CDR3 is built from 18 residues. V lost 1 base and J lost 1; bases outside the gene matches: 14. DNA for the CDR3: TGCAGTGCTAGAGGTCGCGGAGGGAGCGGGGAAGGCACAGATACGCAGTATTTT. Its protein product is CSARGRGGSGEGTDTQYF.